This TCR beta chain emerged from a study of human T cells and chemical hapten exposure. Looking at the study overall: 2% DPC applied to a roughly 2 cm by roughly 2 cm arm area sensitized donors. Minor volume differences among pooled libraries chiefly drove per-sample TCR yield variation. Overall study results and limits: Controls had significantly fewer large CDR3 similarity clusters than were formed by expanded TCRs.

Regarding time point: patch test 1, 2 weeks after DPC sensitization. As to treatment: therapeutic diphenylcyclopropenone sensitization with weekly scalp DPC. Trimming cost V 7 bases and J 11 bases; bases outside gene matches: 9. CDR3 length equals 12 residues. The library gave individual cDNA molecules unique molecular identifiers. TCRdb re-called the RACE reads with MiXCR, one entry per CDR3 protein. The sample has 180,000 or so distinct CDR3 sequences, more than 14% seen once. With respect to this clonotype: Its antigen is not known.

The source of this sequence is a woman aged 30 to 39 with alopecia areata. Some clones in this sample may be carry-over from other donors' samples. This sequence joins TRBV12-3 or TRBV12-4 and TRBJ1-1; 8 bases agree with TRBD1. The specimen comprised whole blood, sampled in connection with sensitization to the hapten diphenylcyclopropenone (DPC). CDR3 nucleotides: TGTGCCAGCACCCCAGAGGGGACAGGCGCTTTCTTT. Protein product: CASTPEGTGAFF.